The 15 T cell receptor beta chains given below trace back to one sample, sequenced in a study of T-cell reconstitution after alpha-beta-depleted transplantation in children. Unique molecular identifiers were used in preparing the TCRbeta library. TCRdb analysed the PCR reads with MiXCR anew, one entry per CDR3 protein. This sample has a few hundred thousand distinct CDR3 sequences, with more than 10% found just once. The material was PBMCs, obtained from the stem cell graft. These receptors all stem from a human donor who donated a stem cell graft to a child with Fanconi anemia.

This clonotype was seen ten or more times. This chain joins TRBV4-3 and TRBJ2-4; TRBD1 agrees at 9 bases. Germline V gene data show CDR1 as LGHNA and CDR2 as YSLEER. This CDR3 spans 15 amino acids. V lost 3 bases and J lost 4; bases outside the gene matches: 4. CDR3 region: CASSQVGTGKNIQYF. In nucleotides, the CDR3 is TGCGCCAGCAGCCAGGTTGGGACAGGGAAAAACATTCAGTACTTC.

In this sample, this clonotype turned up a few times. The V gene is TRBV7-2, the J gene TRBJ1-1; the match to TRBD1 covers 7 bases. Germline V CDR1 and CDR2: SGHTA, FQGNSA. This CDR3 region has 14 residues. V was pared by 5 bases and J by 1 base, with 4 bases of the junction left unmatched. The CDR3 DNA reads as TGTGCCAGCAGCAACCGGGACAGGAACACTGAAGCTTTCTTT. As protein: CASSNRDRNTEAFF.

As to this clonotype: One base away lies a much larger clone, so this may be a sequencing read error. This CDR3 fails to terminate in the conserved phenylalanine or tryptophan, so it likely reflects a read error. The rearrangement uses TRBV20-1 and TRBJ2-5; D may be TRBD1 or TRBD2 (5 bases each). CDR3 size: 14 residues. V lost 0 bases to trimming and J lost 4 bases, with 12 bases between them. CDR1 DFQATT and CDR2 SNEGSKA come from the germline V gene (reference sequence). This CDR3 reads CSARDRPGRETQYY. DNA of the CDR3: TGCAGTGCTAGAGATAGGCCGGGACGAGAGACCCAGTACTAC.

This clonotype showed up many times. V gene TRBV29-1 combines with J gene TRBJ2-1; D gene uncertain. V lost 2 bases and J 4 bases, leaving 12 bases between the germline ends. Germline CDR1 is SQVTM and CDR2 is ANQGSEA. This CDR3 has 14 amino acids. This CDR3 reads CSVELEEDYNEQFF. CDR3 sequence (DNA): TGCAGCGTTGAATTGGAAGAAGATTACAATGAGCAGTTCTTC.

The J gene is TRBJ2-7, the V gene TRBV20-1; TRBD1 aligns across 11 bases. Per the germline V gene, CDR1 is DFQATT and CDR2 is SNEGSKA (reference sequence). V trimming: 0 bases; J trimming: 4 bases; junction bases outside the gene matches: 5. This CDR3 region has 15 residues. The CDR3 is CSARDRDRGGYEQYF. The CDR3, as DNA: TGCAGTGCTAGAGATAGGGACAGGGGGGGTTACGAGCAGTACTTC.

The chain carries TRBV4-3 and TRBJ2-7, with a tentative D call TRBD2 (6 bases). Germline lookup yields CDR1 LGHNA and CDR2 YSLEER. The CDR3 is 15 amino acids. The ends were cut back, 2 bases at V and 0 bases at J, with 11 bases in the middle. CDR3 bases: TGCGCCAGCAGCCAACGGGCGGGGAGCTCCTACGAGCAGTACTTC. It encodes CASSQRAGSSYEQYF.

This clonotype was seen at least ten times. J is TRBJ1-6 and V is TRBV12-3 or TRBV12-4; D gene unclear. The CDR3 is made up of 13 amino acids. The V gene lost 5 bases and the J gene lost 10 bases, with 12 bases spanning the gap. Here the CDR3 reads CASSVSGLSPLHF. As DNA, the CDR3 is TGTGCCAGCAGTGTCTCCGGATTGTCACCCCTCCACTTT.

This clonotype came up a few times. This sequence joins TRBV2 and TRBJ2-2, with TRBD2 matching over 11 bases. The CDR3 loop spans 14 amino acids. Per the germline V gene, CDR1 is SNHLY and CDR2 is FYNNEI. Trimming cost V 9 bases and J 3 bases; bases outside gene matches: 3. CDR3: CASLGLADTGELFF. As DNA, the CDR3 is TGTGCCAGTTTGGGACTAGCGGACACCGGGGAGCTGTTTTTT.

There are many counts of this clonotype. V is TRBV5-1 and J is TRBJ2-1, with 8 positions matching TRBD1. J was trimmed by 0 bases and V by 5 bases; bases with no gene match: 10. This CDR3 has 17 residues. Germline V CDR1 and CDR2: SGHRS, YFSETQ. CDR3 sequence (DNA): TGCGCCAGCAGTTGGGGCACTGGACAGGGCTCCTACAATGAGCAGTTCTTC. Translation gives CASSWGTGQGSYNEQFF.

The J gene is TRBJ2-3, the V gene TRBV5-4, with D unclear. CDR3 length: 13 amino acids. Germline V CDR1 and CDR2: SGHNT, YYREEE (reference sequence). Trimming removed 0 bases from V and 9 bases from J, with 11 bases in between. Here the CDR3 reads CASSLEMVGTQYF. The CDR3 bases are TGTGCCAGCAGCTTGGAAATGGTAGGGACGCAGTATTTT.

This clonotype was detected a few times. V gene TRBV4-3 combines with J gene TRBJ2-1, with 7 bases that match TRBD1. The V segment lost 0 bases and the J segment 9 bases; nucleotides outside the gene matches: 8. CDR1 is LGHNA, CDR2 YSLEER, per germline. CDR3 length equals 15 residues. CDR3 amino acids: CASSQDEGAGIEQFF. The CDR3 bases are TGCGCCAGCAGCCAAGACGAGGGGGCCGGTATTGAGCAGTTCTTC.

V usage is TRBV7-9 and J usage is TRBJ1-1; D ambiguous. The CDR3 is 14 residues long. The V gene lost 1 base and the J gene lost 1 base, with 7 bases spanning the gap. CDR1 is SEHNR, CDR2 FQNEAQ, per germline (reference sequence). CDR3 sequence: CASSLGMQNTEAFF. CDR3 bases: TGTGCCAGCAGCTTAGGCATGCAGAACACTGAAGCTTTCTTT.

CDR3 coding DNA: TGTGCCAGCAGCCACTTCCCGGGACAGGGAGAAACAGATACGCAGTATTTT. It codes for CASSHFPGQGETDTQYF. The genes are TRBV14 and TRBJ2-3; 9 nucleotides align to TRBD1. The CDR3 has 17 amino acids. Germline lookup yields CDR1 SGHDN and CDR2 FVKESK. The junction had 10 bases not matched to a gene; V was cut back by 3 bases and J by 3 bases.

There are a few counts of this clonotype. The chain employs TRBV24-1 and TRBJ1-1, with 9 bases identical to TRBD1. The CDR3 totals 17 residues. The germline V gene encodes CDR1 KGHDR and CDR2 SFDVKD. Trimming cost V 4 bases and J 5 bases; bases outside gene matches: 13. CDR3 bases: TGTGCCACCAGTGAGGCCACAGGGGGCGCGGGGCGGACTGAAGCTTTCTTT. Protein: CATSEATGGAGRTEAFF.

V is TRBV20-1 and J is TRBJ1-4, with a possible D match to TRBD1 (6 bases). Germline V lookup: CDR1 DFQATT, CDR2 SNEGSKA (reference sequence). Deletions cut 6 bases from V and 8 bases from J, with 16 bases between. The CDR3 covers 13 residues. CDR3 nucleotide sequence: TGCAGTGCAAACGACAGGATCGAAGAAAAACTGTTTTTT. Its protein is CSANDRIEEKLFF.